The entry below describes one T cell receptor (beta chain). The antigen it recognizes is unknown. Base quality data are lacking; no much larger clone is found one base away. The donors were roughly 39 Caucasian individuals from Russia, aged roughly 6 to 100 years, who were systemically healthy. Approximately 9.3 milliliters of peripheral blood were collected from each donor into EDTA-treated Vacutainer tubes. Ficoll-Paque density-gradient centrifugation was used to isolate PBMCs, with at least 7 million obtained per sample. Trizol reagent was used to extract total RNA from the PBMCs, yielding at least 5.5 micrograms per sample. For every donor, flow cytometry on a PBMC aliquot measured the percentage of naive CD45RAhigh/CD27high T cells. This sample is part of a study of blood T cells in healthy people across ages (dated by TCRdb to about 2015). Turning to the overall study: In model experiments, template switching captured roughly one uniquely barcoded TCR beta cDNA molecule for every two T cells. To track age-related changes in TCR beta repertoire diversity, the study relied on deep sequencing normalized with unique cDNA molecular identifiers. The donors were divided into four age groups: young (average roughly 17 years), middle-aged (roughly 40), aged (roughly 60) and long-lived (approximately 74). Donors of different ages were randomly distributed across sequencing lanes to avoid experimental bias. The study analyzed two additional independent replicas of 1 million unique cDNA reads from the same blood draw for two donors, one aged 18 to 29 and one aged 80 or older.

What the authors observed across the whole study: As age increased, observed TCR beta diversity per million T cells dropped in a roughly linear way, and a significant reduction was already evident by age about 36. Observed TCR beta diversity correlated strongly with the percentage of naive T cells measured by flow cytometry. Because donor CMV infection status was unknown, age-related changes in expanded clonotypes were potentially confounded. The long-lived group showed more naive CD4+ T cells, fewer expanded clones and increased TCR diversity than the aged group, suggesting age selection. Total diversity estimates from one million sequenced T cells were considered lower bounds and underestimates. Bulk unsorted PBMC profiling prevented conclusive comparison of naive and antigen-experienced compartments.

The method was 5' RACE. The sequencing machine was an Illumina HiSeq 2500. A second PCR of roughly 6 to 11 cycles was run with a J-beta primer mix and a sample-barcoded 5' primer. Each TCR beta cDNA molecule received a unique molecular identifier from a template-switch 5' adaptor carrying 12 random nucleotides. At least 3 million CDR3-containing paired-end reads were obtained from each sample. All of the RNA was converted into first-strand cDNA using the Mint cDNA synthesis kit, with a TRBC-specific oligonucleotide serving as the primer. All cDNA was treated with uracil-DNA glycosylase and then went through a first 18-cycle PCR with the universal primers M1SS and BC2_uni_R. From the authors' description of their analysis: Each sample was normalized by randomly selecting 1 million high-quality reads, each carrying a distinct molecular identifier. Instead of being binned into consensus sequences, reads with shared molecular identifiers were discarded. MiTCR, run with a Q25 quality threshold and the strictest error-elimination algorithm, handled CDR3 identification, clonotype clustering and error correction. A nonparametric unseen species model with Euler transformation was used to estimate lower-bound total TCR beta diversity. TCRdb passed the public sequencing reads through fastp at Q25 and MiXCR, retaining productive beta sequences. When rows share a CDR3 protein, they turn into one entry using the most common DNA and genes. Clone size and V and J calls follow TCRdb, not the original study. The sample table contains 1,100,000 or so distinct CDR3 sequences; only one count was recorded for 40% to 45% of them. The ten most abundant clones make up around 18% of the sample.

The sequencing input was blood. The receptor comes from an older woman in good health.

The CDR3 reads CATSLVLAGDLEQYF. The nucleotide sequence reads as follows: TGTGCCACCTCCTTGGTGCTAGCGGGAGATCTCGAGCAGTACTTC. The chain employs TRBV13 and TRBJ2-7; 10 bases in the junction line up with TRBD2. According to the germline V gene (reference sequence), CDR1 reads PRHDT and CDR2 reads FYEKMQ. Compared with germline, V lacks 10 bases and J lacks 6 bases; bases without a gene match: 15. Including the terminal cysteine and phenylalanine, the CDR3 comprises 15 residues. Only the CDR3 part of the read is kept: 45 bases, read in frame from the first base.